This T cell receptor beta chain was sequenced for a study of regulatory T cells in long-lasting Graves disease. Construction of the TCR beta libraries employed iRepertoire HTBI primers in conjunction with Arm-PCR of CDR3 regions. TCRdb re-analysed the multiplex PCR reads in MiXCR, keeping a single row per CDR3 protein. The sample has about 320,000 distinct CDR3 sequences; approximately 20% are singletons. The time point is: newly diagnosed GD, antithyroid drugs for less than 3 months. Making the TCR library involved RNA that had been extracted from PBMCs. Study conclusions and caveats: Small sample size may have lowered accuracy. In persistent patients, shared public clonotypes (under 3,000) outnumbered those in new patients (about 1,000). The work looked only at peripheral blood and did not look at thyroid tissue. Persistent disease favored TRBV28, TRBJ1-2 and TRBJ2-5.

In the case of this clonotype: Its antigen is not known.

Germline V gives CDR1 SQVTM, CDR2 ANQGSEA. V lost 8 bases, J lost 7 bases, and 10 bases stayed unmatched. This CDR3 contains 13 residues. The material was peripheral blood mononuclear cells (PBMCs), obtained at new diagnosis, from a patient treated with antithyroid drugs. V usage is TRBV29-1 and J usage is TRBJ2-1; TRBD2 aligns across 8 bases. The sequence derives from a female donor with Graves disease. For the CDR3, the DNA is TGCAGCTTAAGCGGGAGCGGTAAAAATGAGCAGTTCTTC. As protein: CSLSGSGKNEQFF.